The 20 T cell receptor beta chains in this list originate from one sample, sequenced in a study of response to subunit inactivated influenza vaccine. TCRdb ran MiXCR on the RT-PCR reads and lists one entry per CDR3 protein. The sample lists around 750,000 distinct CDR3 sequences; 21% were seen once. This sample comprised PBMCs from blood, obtained about 5 days after vaccination. The receptors come from a man aged 50 to 60 who received an inactivated influenza vaccine.

The chain combines TRBV20-1 with TRBJ1-1, with a weak D call TRBD1 (6 bases). CDR3 length: 13 amino acids. Trimming pared 4 bases from V and 1 base from J, leaving 10 bases between. The germline V gene has CDR1 DFQATT and CDR2 SNEGSKA (reference sequence). The CDR3, as DNA: TGCAGTGCTAAGACAGGCCGGAACACTGAAGCTTTCTTT. It encodes CSAKTGRNTEAFF.

This clonotype was counted only a few times. The chain links TRBV12-3 or TRBV12-4 to TRBJ2-3, with 8 bases identical to TRBD1. The V and J ends lost 3 bases and 4 bases, in that order; junction bases with no gene match: 6. The CDR3 has 15 residues. Here the CDR3 DNA reads TGTGCCAGCAGTTTTGGGACAGGTAGCTCAGATACGCAGTATTTT. It translates to CASSFGTGSSDTQYF.

V gene TRBV7-2 combines with J gene TRBJ1-5; perhaps TRBD1 as D (6 bases). This CDR3 is 15 amino acids long. Germline loops: CDR1 SGHTA, CDR2 FQGNSA. Trimming removed 2 bases from V and 9 bases from J, with 17 bases in between. The CDR3 DNA sequence: TGTGCCAGCAGCTTATTGGGCCAGGGGAAGGGGCCCCAGCATTTT. As protein: CASSLLGQGKGPQHF.

This clonotype has only a few counts. The chain recombines TRBV7-2 with TRBJ2-1; the match to TRBD1 covers 7 bases. Trimming removed 3 bases from V and 0 bases from J; junction bases left unmatched: 8. The germline gives CDR1 SGHTA, CDR2 FQGNSA. There are 17 residues in the CDR3. This CDR3 reads CASSLYRQGSSYNEQFF. CDR3 DNA: TGTGCCAGCAGCTTGTATCGACAGGGAAGCTCCTACAATGAGCAGTTCTTC.

The rearrangement joins TRBV6-1 to TRBJ2-7, with D hard to call. CDR3 length: 13 amino acids. The V end was cut by 1 base, the J end by 2 bases, with 6 bases between. The germline gives CDR1 MNHNS, CDR2 SASEGT. CDR3 amino acids: CASSEVITYEQYF. CDR3 DNA sequence: TGTGCCAGCAGTGAAGTGATTACCTACGAGCAGTACTTC.

The chain is built from TRBV7-9 and TRBJ1-1; D gene unclear. V was pared by 0 bases and J by 3 bases, with 8 bases between. The CDR3 consists of 14 residues. CDR1 is SEHNR, CDR2 FQNEAQ, per germline (reference sequence). DNA of the CDR3: TGTGCCAGCAGCTTAGCAGGTGCCGACACTGAAGCTTTCTTT. It yields the protein CASSLAGADTEAFF.

The chain uses TRBV12-3 or TRBV12-4 and TRBJ2-3; 11 nucleotides line up with TRBD2. The CDR3 loop spans 15 amino acids. V was clipped by 5 bases and J by 9 bases; unmatched bases: 10. The CDR3 loop reads CASSPLAGGPGTQYF. The CDR3 nucleotides are TGTGCCAGCAGTCCTCTAGCGGGAGGTCCGGGGACGCAGTATTTT.

This clonotype occurred a few times. The rearrangement joins TRBV5-1 to TRBJ2-1, with a weak D call TRBD2 (7 bases). Trimming took off 5 bases at V and 6 bases at J, with 18 bases between the two ends. The CDR3 has 15 amino acids. Germline V gene lookup returns CDR1 SGHRS and CDR2 YFSETQ. CDR3 DNA: TGCGCCAGCAGTCCTACAGGGAGGGTGGGCAATGAGCAGTTCTTC. This sequence encodes CASSPTGRVGNEQFF.

There are a few counts of this clonotype. The rearrangement uses TRBV7-3 and TRBJ2-3; no reliable D call. The CDR3 totals 13 residues. Trimming took 3 bases from V and 2 from J, leaving 6 bases between them. In germline, CDR1 is SGHTA, CDR2 FQGTGA. The CDR3 sequence: CASSFDYTDTQYF. CDR3 bases: TGTGCCAGCAGCTTCGATTACACAGATACGCAGTATTTT.

This chain links TRBV3-1 with TRBJ2-7; 7 bases fit TRBD2. This CDR3 has 15 residues. The germline V gene has CDR1 LGHDT and CDR2 YNNKEL (reference sequence). Unmatched junction bases numbered 6, after V lost 0 bases and J lost 4 bases. CDR3 residues: CASSQEAGEGYEQYF. CDR3 sequence (DNA): TGTGCCAGCAGCCAAGAGGCGGGGGAGGGGTACGAGCAGTACTTC.

The chain has TRBV9 and TRBJ1-1, with D unclear. Trimming removed 0 bases at V and 8 bases at J, with 5 bases between. Germline values: CDR1 SGDLS, CDR2 YYNGEE. The CDR3 runs 11 residues. CDR3 region: CASSVVGEAFF. The CDR3 DNA follows: TGTGCCAGCAGCGTAGTAGGGGAAGCTTTCTTT.

The chain couples TRBV12-3 or TRBV12-4 to TRBJ1-5; 7 bases align to TRBD1. The CDR3 sequence is 14 residues long. J was trimmed by 4 bases and V by 6 bases; bases with no gene match: 6. The CDR3 protein is CASRPLDRNQPQHF. DNA for the CDR3: TGTGCCAGCAGACCATTGGACAGGAATCAGCCCCAGCATTTT.

V usage is TRBV7-8 and J usage is TRBJ2-3; perhaps TRBD1 as D (5 bases). Trimming left V 2 bases short and J 1 base short, with 13 bases between. Per germline, CDR1 SGHVS and CDR2 FQNEAQ. This CDR3 is built from 16 residues. For the CDR3, the DNA is TGTGCCAGCAGCTTATTTAGTCAAGGGGGCACAGATACGCAGTATTTT. Translating it yields CASSLFSQGGTDTQYF.

The chain carries TRBV7-2 and TRBJ2-1, with unresolved D. V lost 1 base to trimming and J lost 4 bases, with 11 bases between them. The CDR3 contains 15 residues. CDR1 and CDR2 (germline): SGHTA, FQGNSA. The CDR3, as DNA: TGTGCCAGCAGCTTAGAAGGACGCATGTACAATGAGCAGTTCTTC. Protein product: CASSLEGRMYNEQFF. The full variable domain, its missing parts supplied by reference TRBV7-2 and TRBJ2-1, is GAGVSQSPSNKVTEKGKDVELRCDPISGHTALYWYRQSLGQGLEFLIYFQGNSAPDKSGLPSDRFSAERTGGSVSTLTIQRTQQEDSAVYLCASSLEGRMYNEQFFGPGTRLTVL.

This clonotype was observed a handful of times. This chain connects TRBV11-2 to TRBJ2-6; D is possibly TRBD1 (6 bases). This CDR3 comprises 18 residues. Germline CDR1 and CDR2: SGHAT and FQNNGV. Trimming took off 1 base at V and 0 bases at J, with 13 bases between the two ends. CDR3 DNA: TGTGCCAGCAGCTTAGTAGTAGGGGGTTTCTCTGGGGCCAACGTCCTGACTTTC. Its protein product is CASSLVVGGFSGANVLTF.

This clonotype was observed a few times. V and J are TRBV5-5 and TRBJ2-1, with 10 nucleotides matching TRBD2. The CDR3 sequence is 16 residues long. Germline-derived CDR1 and CDR2 are SGHKS and YYEKEE (reference sequence). The V and J ends lost 3 bases and 8 bases, in that order; junction bases with no gene match: 11. CDR3 nucleotides: TGTGCCAGCAGCTGGGGACTAGCGCCTCGGTGGGATGAGCAGTTCTTC. As protein: CASSWGLAPRWDEQFF.

This clonotype has a count of ten or more. V usage is TRBV12-3 or TRBV12-4 and J usage is TRBJ2-1; D is perhaps TRBD1 or TRBD2 (5 bases each). CDR3 length: 16 amino acids. V shed 6 bases and J shed 6 bases, with 21 bases lying between them. This chain's CDR3 is CASSLMVRGVGNEQFF. CDR3 nucleotide sequence: TGTGCCAGCAGCCTCATGGTCCGGGGCGTAGGCAATGAGCAGTTCTTC.

Only a few counts were recorded for this clonotype. The chain recombines TRBV29-1 with TRBJ2-3, with D possibly being TRBD1 (5 bases). V was cut by 3 bases and J by 4 bases, with 11 bases left in between. This CDR3 comprises 13 residues. The germline CDR1 and CDR2 sequences are SQVTM and ANQGSEA. CDR3 residues: CSVDAGKADTQYF. CDR3 nucleotides: TGCAGCGTTGATGCAGGGAAGGCAGATACGCAGTATTTT.

This clonotype appeared a few times. The rearrangement uses TRBV6-5 and TRBJ2-1, with 10 bases identical to TRBD1. The CDR3 runs to 16 residues. Trimming removed 2 bases from V and 9 bases from J; junction bases left unmatched: 10. Germline-derived CDR1 and CDR2 are MNHEY and SVGAGI. Here the CDR3 DNA reads TGTGCCAGCAGTTACCCAGTGACAGGGGGCGGCGGTGAGCAGTTCTTC. Translation: CASSYPVTGGGGEQFF.

The chain couples TRBV20-1 to TRBJ1-2; TRBD1 is a possible D gene (5 bases). V lost 4 bases and J lost 3, with 12 bases in between. The CDR3 has 13 residues. CDR1 is DFQATT, CDR2 SNEGSKA, per germline (reference sequence). CDR3 nucleotides: TGCAGTGCTATCTGGACGGGGGACTATGGCTACACCTTC. It codes for CSAIWTGDYGYTF.